The T cell receptor (beta chain) described here comes from a study of T-cell memory formation after mild COVID-19 (dated by TCRdb to about 2021). Study-wide context: TCR sequence clusters from the two donors were largely donor specific. The cohort was made up of two young adult volunteers, one female and one male, who were previously healthy. In two donors, T-cell clones that expanded and contracted after mild COVID-19 were followed by sequencing TCRalpha and TCRbeta repertoires longitudinally.

CDR1 MNHNY and CDR2 SVGAGI were looked up in the germline V gene (reference sequence). Trimming takes 7 bases from V and 1 base from J, and the germline ends sit 5 bases apart. Including cysteine and phenylalanine, the CDR3 has 12 amino acids. Of the read, only the CDR3 DNA is kept; its 36 bases are in frame from base 1. On this clonotype itself: Its antigen is unknown. No much larger clonotype is one base removed from it; base qualities were not supplied.

The instrument was an Illumina NovaSeq 6000. cDNA libraries for TCRalpha and TCRbeta were prepared by 5'RACE using constant-segment primers, with sample barcodes and unique molecular identifiers added. Trizol reagent was used to extract RNA from every sample. Libraries were amplified in two PCR steps, with a second sample barcode and Illumina TruSeq adapters added in the second step. Sequencing of libraries was performed on an Illumina NovaSeq with 2 x 150 bp paired-end reads. The authors processed their data as follows. The reads were demultiplexed and collapsed into UMI-guided consensus sequences using migec v1.2.7. Using mixcr v2.1.11, UMI consensuses were aligned to TRA and TRB V and J templates and then assembled into clonotypes. A clonotype was counted as expanded or contracted only when both edgeR and NoisET called the clonotype significant, with the noise models trained on biological replicates. For edgeR calls, the cutoffs were a false discovery rate-adjusted p below 0.01 and a log2 fold-change threshold of 1. As an exploratory analysis of dynamics, max-normalized trajectories of the 1000 most abundant clonotypes were examined by PCA with hierarchical clustering. Separately sequenced CD4+ and CD8+ repertoires were used to assign a CD4 or CD8 phenotype to each responding clone. Using fastp at Q25 and MiXCR, TCRdb reprocessed the public reads and kept productive beta chains. Rows merge per CDR3 protein into single entries with the most common DNA and genes. The V and J calls reflect TCRdb's pipeline rather than the authors' work. The table for this sample lists around 440,000 distinct CDR3 sequences; around a sixth of them were counted only once. The ten largest clones represent approximately 13% of the sample.

Ficoll-Paque density gradient centrifugation was used to isolate PBMCs. Study-wide findings and limitations: From day 15 to 85, contracting clones showed balanced CD4/CD8 phenotypes, whereas a second wave of clones that expanded from day 15 to 37 leaned towards CD4+. Whether the second-wave clones peaking on day 37 were SARS-CoV-2 specific was not confirmed. Contracting CD4+ clones were found mainly in CM and EM memory subsets, while CD8+ clones were enriched in EMRA. Only two mild cases were covered in the study, and larger cohorts including severe cases with pre-infection samples were considered necessary. Some responding clones were detected in pre-infection memory, which suggested that pre-existing cross-reactive memory T cells had joined the SARS-CoV-2 response.

The source material was PBMCs or a T cell subset sorted from them (not recorded which). This chain joins TRBV6-6 to TRBJ1-5, with the D gene not confidently named. This sequence was found in an adult woman who had mild COVID-19 (a few samples of this study predate the infection). The sample titles of this study are shuffled in the database, so cell type and time point are left out; the donor was told from shared clones. The bases are TGTGCCAGCAAGACGAGCAATCAGCCCCAGCATTTT. Translated, this is CASKTSNQPQHF.